One sample yielded the 32 T cell receptor beta chains listed below, sequenced in a study of T cells in lung cancer brain metastases. The repertoire was sequenced with immunoSEQ multiplex PCR; TCRdb's copy has only in-frame clones and lacks some. The sample lists a few thousand clones; 80% to 90% were seen once. The source material was tumor tissue from the primary lung tumor. These receptors came from a man in his fifties with non-small cell lung cancer.

The CDR3: CASSEGSQSYGYTF. For the CDR3, the DNA is TGTGCCAGCAGTGAAGGGTCGCAGAGCTATGGCTACACCTTC. J is TRBJ1-2 and V is TRBV2; D unclear. This CDR3 is built from 14 residues. Germline-derived CDR1 and CDR2 are SNHLY and FYNNEI. V lost 1 base and J lost 4, with 10 bases in between.

On this clone: Other DNA sequences in the same sample also yield this CDR3. The J gene is TRBJ1-6, the V gene TRBV6-5; tentative D call: TRBD1 (5 bases). The V end was cut by 6 bases, the J end by 7 bases, with 7 bases between. Looked up from germline, CDR1 is MNHEY and CDR2 is SVGAGI. The CDR3 extends over 12 amino acids. The CDR3 DNA sequence: TGTGCCAGCAGCAGACAGAATTCACCCCTCCACTTT. Residues: CASSRQNSPLHF.

V gene TRBV5-1 combines with J gene TRBJ1-1; D may be TRBD1 (5 bases). The CDR3 contains 17 residues. CDR1 SGHRS and CDR2 YFSETQ come from the germline V gene. Deletions cut 0 bases from V and 2 bases from J, with 17 bases between. The CDR3 bases are TGCGCCAGCAGCTTGGATCCACGGGCCGGGGCAAACACTGAAGCTTTCTTT. Its protein product is CASSLDPRAGANTEAFF.

Judged by abundance, this clone is large. The gene calls are TRBV4-1 and TRBJ2-5; 10 nucleotides line up with TRBD2. V shed 3 bases, J shed 5 bases, and the junction held 6 bases outside the gene matches. There are 15 residues in the CDR3. CDR1 and CDR2 from the germline V gene are MGHRA and YSYEKL. The CDR3, as DNA: TGCGCCAGCAGCCACCAGACTAGCGGGTGGGAGACCCAGTACTTC. It encodes CASSHQTSGWETQYF.

This clone was observed a few times. This rearrangement joins TRBV10-2 to TRBJ1-2, with 7 bases that match TRBD1. Germline-derived CDR1 and CDR2 are WSHSY and SAAADI. The CDR3 loop spans 13 amino acids. With 4 bases clipped from V and 7 bases from J, the junction kept 6 bases outside the gene matches. DNA of the CDR3: TGCGCCAGCAGTGCAGGGGGTTCTTCTGGCTACACCTTC. Protein: CASSAGGSSGYTF.

This clone has more than one count but fewer than ten. The chain uses TRBV11-1 and TRBJ2-7; D is perhaps TRBD1 or TRBD2 (5 bases each). Trimming stripped 4 bases from V and 4 bases from J, with 20 bases between. Looked up from germline, CDR1 is SGHAT and CDR2 is FQDESV (reference sequence). CDR3 length: 16 residues. CDR3 DNA: TGTGCCAGCAGCTCGGGGACCCCGATCGGGGCATACGAGCAGTACTTC. It codes for CASSSGTPIGAYEQYF.

This clone was observed a single time. The chain links TRBV5-5 to TRBJ1-2; D is unresolved. CDR3 length: 13 amino acids. The germline V gene encodes CDR1 SGHKS and CDR2 YYEKEE (reference sequence). V was clipped by 2 bases and J by 7 bases, with 12 bases between them. CDR3 loop: CASSFDARSGYTF. CDR3 coding DNA: TGTGCCAGCAGCTTCGATGCTAGGAGTGGCTACACCTTC.

This sequence joins TRBV10-3 and TRBJ1-4; 7 bases match TRBD1. The CDR3 sequence is 15 residues long. The J segment lost 5 bases and the V segment lost 4 bases, leaving 7 bases of the junction unmatched. Germline V gives CDR1 ENHRY, CDR2 SYGVKD. The CDR3 sequence is CAISVDRAGNEKLFF. CDR3 nucleotide sequence: TGTGCCATCAGTGTAGACAGGGCCGGGAATGAAAAACTGTTTTTT.

V and J are TRBV11-2 and TRBJ1-1; D unclear. Between the trimmed V and J ends, which lost 1 base and 1 base, there was a span of 10 bases. The germline V gene encodes CDR1 SGHAT and CDR2 FQNNGV. The CDR3 extends over 15 amino acids. CDR3 sequence (DNA): TGTGCCAGCAGCTTAGCGTGGGCAGGGAACACTGAAGCTTTCTTT. Amino acids: CASSLAWAGNTEAFF. Full variable domain (remainder filled in from reference TRBV11-2 and TRBJ1-1): EAGVAQSPRYKIIEKRQSVAFWCNPISGHATLYWYQQILGQGPKLLIQFQNNGVVDDSQLPKDRFSAERLKGVDSTLKIQPAKLEDSAVYLCASSLAWAGNTEAFFGQGTRLTVV.

This rearrangement joins TRBV5-1 to TRBJ2-7, with D maybe TRBD2 (5 bases). CDR1 is SGHRS and CDR2 is YFSETQ in the germline V gene. The CDR3 spans 16 residues. Trimming cost V 3 bases and J 0 bases, with 16 bases left between them. The CDR3: CASSSLARVDSYEQYF. DNA for the CDR3: TGCGCCAGCAGCTCCCTCGCGAGGGTCGACTCCTACGAGCAGTACTTC.

The chain uses TRBV7-9 and TRBJ1-5; no clear D gene. The V gene's germline CDR1 is SEHNR and CDR2 FQNEAQ (reference sequence). CDR3 length: 15 amino acids. V was cut by 4 bases and J by 3 bases, with 13 bases left in between. CDR3 in amino acids: CASSSGLGSNQPQHF. The CDR3 region has the DNA TGTGCCAGCAGCTCCGGCCTCGGGTCCAATCAGCCCCAGCATTTT.

This rearrangement joins TRBV6-1 to TRBJ1-4; 7 nucleotides agree with TRBD1. CDR1 and CDR2 from the germline V gene are MNHNS and SASEGT. V shed 4 bases and J 5 bases; nucleotides not matched to a gene: 7. The CDR3 extends over 15 amino acids. CDR3 protein: CASSVETGNNEKLFF. For the CDR3, the DNA is TGTGCCAGCAGTGTGGAGACAGGGAACAATGAAAAACTGTTTTTT.

The V and J genes are TRBV18 and TRBJ1-2; 7 nucleotides line up with TRBD1. This CDR3 contains 14 residues. CDR1 is KGHSH and CDR2 is LQKENI in the germline V gene. The J segment lost 2 bases and the V segment lost 3 bases, leaving 3 bases of the junction unmatched. In DNA, the CDR3 is TGTGCCAGCTCACCGGACAGGACCAACTATGGCTACACCTTC. It is translated as CASSPDRTNYGYTF.

The genes are TRBV6-6 and TRBJ2-1; 9 nucleotides match TRBD2. Looked up from germline, CDR1 is MNHNY and CDR2 is SVGAGI (reference sequence). The CDR3 is 14 amino acids. With V trimmed by 6 bases and J by 3 bases, 3 bases remained unmatched. CDR3 DNA: TGTGCCAGCAGATTAGCGGGGGACTACAATGAGCAGTTCTTC. It codes for CASRLAGDYNEQFF.

V usage is TRBV5-4 and J usage is TRBJ1-3; possibly TRBD1 for D (6 bases). The CDR3 runs to 15 residues. The V gene's germline CDR1 is SGHNT and CDR2 YYREEE (reference sequence). V lost 4 bases, J lost 2 bases, and 13 bases lay in between. The CDR3 nucleotides are TGTGCCAGCAGCGTCGGACAGATCACTGGAAACACCATATATTTT. As protein: CASSVGQITGNTIYF.

This chain joins TRBV9 and TRBJ1-1, with 8 positions matching TRBD1. The J segment lost 4 bases and the V segment lost 2 bases, leaving 10 bases of the junction unmatched. Germline assignment: CDR1 SGDLS and CDR2 YYNGEE. This CDR3 comprises 16 residues. CDR3 amino acids: CASSVGQGAGGTEAFF. The CDR3 bases are TGTGCCAGCAGCGTTGGGCAGGGGGCGGGTGGCACTGAAGCTTTCTTT.

The sample holds a few counts of this clone. The chain recombines TRBV11-2 with TRBJ1-2; D might be TRBD1 (6 bases). The CDR3 is 16 residues long. The germline V gene has CDR1 SGHAT and CDR2 FQNNGV. Deletions cut 7 bases from V and 2 bases from J, with 20 bases between. CDR3 sequence (DNA): TGTGCCAGCACCCCCCCCCAGGGGCTCCTAAACTATGGCTACACCTTC. Translating it yields CASTPPQGLLNYGYTF. Using reference TRBV11-2 and TRBJ1-2 for the parts outside the CDR3, the full variable domain is EAGVAQSPRYKIIEKRQSVAFWCNPISGHATLYWYQQILGQGPKLLIQFQNNGVVDDSQLPKDRFSAERLKGVDSTLKIQPAKLEDSAVYLCASTPPQGLLNYGYTFGSGTRLTVV.

The chain has TRBV7-9 and TRBJ1-4; D possibly corresponds to TRBD1 (5 bases). The CDR3 runs to 14 residues. V lost 4 bases, J lost 8 bases, and 14 bases lay in between. Germline values: CDR1 SEHNR, CDR2 FQNEAQ (reference sequence). The CDR3 bases are TGTGCCAGCAGCTCGGACGGGGGGGAAGAAAAACTGTTTTTT. Amino acids: CASSSDGGEEKLFF. The full variable domain, in which reference TRBV7-9 and TRBJ1-4 provide the parts outside the CDR3, is DTGVSQNPRHKITKRGQNVTFRCDPISEHNRLYWYRQTLGQGPEFLTYFQNEAQLEKSRLLSDRFSAERPKGSFSTLEIQRTEQGDSAMYLCASSSDGGEEKLFFGSGTQLSVL.

This clone has more than one count but fewer than ten. This chain links TRBV29-1 with TRBJ2-3, with 12 bases aligning to TRBD2. V lost 3 bases, J lost 8 bases, and 9 bases stayed unmatched. This CDR3 is built from 15 residues. Germline V gives CDR1 SQVTM, CDR2 ANQGSEA. The CDR3 sequence is CSVDGLAGGSGTQYF. In DNA form, the CDR3 reads TGCAGCGTTGATGGGCTAGCGGGAGGGTCGGGTACGCAGTATTTT.

J is TRBJ2-5 and V is TRBV19; maybe TRBD1 (6 bases). The CDR3 contains 15 residues. Germline V CDR1 and CDR2: LNHDA, SQIVND (reference sequence). V lost 3 bases and J lost 3, with 14 bases in between. For the CDR3, the DNA is TGTGCCAGTAGTATTACGCCAACAGGGAAAGAGACCCAGTACTTC. It yields the protein CASSITPTGKETQYF.

The genes are TRBV7-2 and TRBJ2-3, with 9 bases identical to TRBD2. J was trimmed by 9 bases and V by 0 bases; bases with no gene match: 13. Germline CDR1 is SGHTA and CDR2 is FQGNSA. This CDR3 contains 17 residues. The DNA for the CDR3 is TGTGCCAGCAGCTTAGCGAAGGCGGGAGGGCAAAAAAGAACGCAGTATTTT. This codes for CASSLAKAGGQKRTQYF.

The chain's CDR3 is CASSHGIEAFF. CDR3 bases: TGTGCCAGCAGTCACGGGATCGAAGCTTTCTTT. J is TRBJ1-1 and V is TRBV6-5; D gene unclear. The V gene's germline CDR1 is MNHEY and CDR2 SVGAGI. Trimming cost V 5 bases and J 8 bases, with 9 bases left between them. The CDR3 consists of 11 residues.

This rearrangement joins TRBV18 to TRBJ2-5; the match to TRBD2 covers 8 bases. Germline CDR1 reads KGHSH; CDR2 reads LQKENI. The CDR3 spans 15 residues. Trimming cost V 6 bases and J 1 base; bases outside gene matches: 7. The CDR3 bases are TGTGCCAGCTCCAACGCACGGGGGGGCCAAGAGACCCAGTACTTC. Its protein is CASSNARGGQETQYF.

In DNA, the CDR3 is TGTGCCAGCAGTTTATGGGGGGGAGGGGGCAATGAGCAGTTCTTC. Encoded protein: CASSLWGGGGNEQFF. V is TRBV27 and J is TRBJ2-1; a possible D gene is TRBD2 (7 bases). The V gene's germline CDR1 is MNHEY and CDR2 SMNVEV (reference sequence). The CDR3 is 15 amino acids. The V gene lost 1 base and the J gene lost 6 bases, with 13 bases spanning the gap.

The chain has TRBV5-1 and TRBJ1-4; D may be TRBD1 (5 bases). This CDR3 has 16 amino acids. Germline CDR1 reads SGHRS; CDR2 reads YFSETQ. V was clipped by 0 bases and J by 2 bases, with 11 bases between them. In DNA, the CDR3 is TGCGCCAGCAGCTTGGGCGGGGGTGTGACTAATGAAAAACTGTTTTTT. It translates to CASSLGGGVTNEKLFF. Using reference TRBV5-1 and TRBJ1-4 for the parts outside the CDR3, the full variable domain is KAGVTQTPRYLIKTRGQQVTLSCSPISGHRSVSWYQQTPGQGLQFLFEYFSETQRNKGNFPGRFSGRQFSNSRSEMNVSTLELGDSALYLCASSLGGGVTNEKLFFGSGTQLSVL.

CDR3 in DNA: TGTGCCAGCAGTATGACAGGGGGGAATCAGCCCCAGCATTTT. Amino acids: CASSMTGGNQPQHF. The chain is built from TRBV6-1 and TRBJ1-5; TRBD1 matches 9 bases. After removal of 5 bases from V and 4 bases from J, the junction contained 3 bases not matched to a gene. This CDR3 is 14 amino acids long. The germline V gene has CDR1 MNHNS and CDR2 SASEGT.

J is TRBJ1-4 and V is TRBV19, with no clear D. CDR1 LNHDA and CDR2 SQIVND come from the germline V gene (reference sequence). This CDR3 is built from 14 residues. Between the trimmed V and J ends, which lost 3 bases and 2 bases, there was a span of 7 bases. The CDR3 sequence: CASSMTITNEKLFF. The CDR3 DNA reads TGTGCCAGTAGTATGACAATCACTAATGAAAAACTGTTTTTT.

This clone has just a few counts. V usage is TRBV2 and J usage is TRBJ1-2; D may be TRBD1 (5 bases). The V gene's germline CDR1 is SNHLY and CDR2 FYNNEI. This CDR3 is 12 amino acids long. V was trimmed by 10 bases and J by 4 bases, leaving 13 bases between them. CDR3 coding DNA: TGTGCCACGGGAGGGACTTCCTATGGCTACACCTTC. Its translation is CATGGTSYGYTF.

As regards this clone: The germline gene is not matched at one end of the junction; a read error may be the cause. The chain employs TRBV28 and TRBJ1-2; tentative D call: TRBD1 (5 bases). CDR3 size: 15 residues. Looked up from germline, CDR1 is MDHEN and CDR2 is SYDVKM. The CDR3, as DNA: TGTGTCAGCAGTTCCATATTATGGGACCACTATGGCTACACCTTC. As protein: CVSSSILWDHYGYTF.

This rearrangement joins TRBV28 to TRBJ2-7; tentatively, D is TRBD1 (6 bases). CDR3 length: 12 amino acids. V dropped 8 bases and J dropped 2 bases, with 10 bases sitting between them. Germline V CDR1 and CDR2: MDHEN, SYDVKM. This CDR3 is CASGQLTYEQYF. As DNA, the CDR3 is TGTGCCAGCGGACAGCTAACCTACGAGCAGTACTTC.

This chain connects TRBV28 to TRBJ1-6; D might be TRBD1 (5 bases). The CDR3 covers 14 residues. The ends were cut back, 2 bases at V and 7 bases at J, with 9 bases in the middle. Germline V gives CDR1 MDHEN, CDR2 SYDVKM. The CDR3 spells CASSLGGMNSPLHF. As DNA, the CDR3 is TGTGCCAGCAGTTTAGGGGGAATGAATTCACCCCTCCACTTT. The whole variable domain, remainder taken from reference TRBV28 and TRBJ1-6, is DVKVTQSSRYLVKRTGEKVFLECVQDMDHENMFWYRQDPGLGLRLIYFSYDVKMKEKGDIPEGYSVSREKKERFSLILESASTNQTSMYLCASSLGGMNSPLHFGNGTRLTVT.

This chain links TRBV7-3 with TRBJ2-3; 9 bases match TRBD2. Unmatched junction bases numbered 1, after V lost 2 bases and J lost 4 bases. CDR1 is SGHTA and CDR2 is FQGTGA in the germline V gene. CDR3 size: 14 residues. The DNA of the CDR3 is TGTGCCAGCAGCTTAGCGGGGGGGGCAGATACGCAGTATTTT. Protein: CASSLAGGADTQYF.